Listed here is a single T cell receptor (beta chain). Its specificity is unknown. This sample is part of a study of T cell responses to AZD1222 COVID-19 vaccine. The CDR3 is made up of 11 amino acids. Germline CDR1 reads SEHNR; CDR2 reads FQNEAQ (reference sequence). The V and J ends lost 0 bases and 8 bases respectively, with 4 bases between them. Sequencing was performed with immunoSEQ multiplex PCR; in TCRdb, only in-frame clones are kept and a portion is missing. The sample contains about 130,000 clones, 93% of which appear only once. Study-level findings and limits: Spike-wide vaccine-associated CD4 TCRs dominated at 160-218 and 743-854. In the spike-specific TCR repertoire, nearly half reportedly target unmutated variant regions.

The sample was peripheral blood, taken on day 0 of AZD1222 vaccination. This TCR derives from an adult in good health. This chain uses TRBV7-9 with TRBJ1-1; D remains ambiguous. CDR3 amino acids: CASSLAPEAFF. The CDR3 coding sequence is TGTGCCAGCAGCTTAGCTCCGGAAGCTTTCTTT.